The clone carrying this TCR beta chain was detected only a few times. Its specificity is not known. This specimen belongs to a study of T-cell reconstitution after alpha-beta-depleted transplantation in children. Whole-study results and caveats: Surviving recipient T cells and thymic progenitors accounted for the high day-60 TCRbeta diversity observed in some patients. Alpha-beta T cells present about two months after transplant were reported to originate from several hundred expanded graft clones.

Unique molecular identifiers were used to barcode this TCRbeta library. From the PCR reads, TCRdb called clonotypes with MiXCR, one entry per CDR3 protein. The table lists about a million distinct CDR3 sequences, roughly 29% of them singletons. J was trimmed by 6 bases and V by 3 bases; bases with no gene match: 12. The germline CDR1 and CDR2 sequences are SGHKS and YYEKEE (reference sequence). The CDR3 has 16 amino acids. The sequenced sample was PBMCs, mostly from graft donor cells, obtained 360 days after TCRalphabeta/CD19-depleted stem cell transplant. The rearrangement links TRBV5-5 to TRBJ2-1; 7 nucleotides match TRBD2. The sequence was obtained from a boy in the first two years of life who had a stem cell transplant for SCID, so the T cells may come from the graft donor. CDR3 bases: TGTGCCAGCAGCTATACCGGGACTATAATGGGCAATGAGCAGTTCTTC. As protein: CASSYTGTIMGNEQFF.